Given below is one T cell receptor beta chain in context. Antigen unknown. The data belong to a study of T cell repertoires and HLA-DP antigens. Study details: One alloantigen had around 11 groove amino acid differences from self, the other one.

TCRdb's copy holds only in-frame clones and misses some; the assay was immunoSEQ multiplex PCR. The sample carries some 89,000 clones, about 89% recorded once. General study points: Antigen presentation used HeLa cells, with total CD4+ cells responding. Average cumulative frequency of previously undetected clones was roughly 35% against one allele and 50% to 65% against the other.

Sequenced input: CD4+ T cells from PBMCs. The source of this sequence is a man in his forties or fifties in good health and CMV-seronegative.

The CDR3 DNA reads as TGTGCCAGCAGCGTAGCGCCGACTAGCGGCCTCACCGGGGAGCTGTTTTTT. Amino acids: CASSVAPTSGLTGELFF. The rearrangement uses TRBV9 and TRBJ2-2; 9 bases are a match to TRBD2. This CDR3 is 17 amino acids long. Germline V lookup: CDR1 SGDLS, CDR2 YYNGEE. The J segment lost 4 bases and the V segment lost 0 bases, leaving 7 bases of the junction unmatched.